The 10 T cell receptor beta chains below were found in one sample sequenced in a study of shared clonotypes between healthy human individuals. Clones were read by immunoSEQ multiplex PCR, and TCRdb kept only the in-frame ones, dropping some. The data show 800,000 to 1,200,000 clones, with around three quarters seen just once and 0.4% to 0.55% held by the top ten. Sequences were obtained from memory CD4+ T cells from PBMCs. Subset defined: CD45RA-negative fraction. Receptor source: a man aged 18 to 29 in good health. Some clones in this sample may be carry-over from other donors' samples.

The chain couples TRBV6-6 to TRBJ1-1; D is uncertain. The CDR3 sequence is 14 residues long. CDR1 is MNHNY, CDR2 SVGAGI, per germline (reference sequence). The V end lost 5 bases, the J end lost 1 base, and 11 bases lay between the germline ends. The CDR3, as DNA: TGTGCCAGCAGTGGGCCGGCCAGGAACACTGAAGCTTTCTTT. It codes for CASSGPARNTEAFF.

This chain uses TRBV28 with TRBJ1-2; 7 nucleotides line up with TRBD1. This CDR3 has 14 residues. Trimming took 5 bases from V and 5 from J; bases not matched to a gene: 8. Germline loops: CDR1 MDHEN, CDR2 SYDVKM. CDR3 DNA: TGTGCCAGCAGTCCCGGACAGGCGATATATGGCTACACCTTC. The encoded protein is CASSPGQAIYGYTF.

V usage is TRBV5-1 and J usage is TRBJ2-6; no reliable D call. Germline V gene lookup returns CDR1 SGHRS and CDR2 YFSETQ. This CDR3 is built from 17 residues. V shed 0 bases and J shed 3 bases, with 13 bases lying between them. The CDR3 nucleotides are TGCGCCAGCAGCTTGGGGCACAACAATCTTGGGGCCAACGTCCTGACTTTC. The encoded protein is CASSLGHNNLGANVLTF.

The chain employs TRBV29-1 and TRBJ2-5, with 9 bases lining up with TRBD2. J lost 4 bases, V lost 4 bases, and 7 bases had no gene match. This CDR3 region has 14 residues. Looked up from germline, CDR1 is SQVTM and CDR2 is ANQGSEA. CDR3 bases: TGCAGCGTTGGGGTAGCGGGAGTGGTAGAGACCCAGTACTTC. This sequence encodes CSVGVAGVVETQYF.

The CDR3 reads CASTADLAETFQETQYF. The CDR3 bases are TGTGCCAGTACGGCTGACCTAGCGGAGACTTTCCAAGAGACCCAGTACTTC. This chain connects TRBV27 to TRBJ2-5; 7 bases map to TRBD2. With 9 bases clipped from V and 1 base from J, the junction kept 17 bases outside the gene matches. The CDR3 is 17 residues long. Looked up from germline, CDR1 is MNHEY and CDR2 is SMNVEV (reference sequence).

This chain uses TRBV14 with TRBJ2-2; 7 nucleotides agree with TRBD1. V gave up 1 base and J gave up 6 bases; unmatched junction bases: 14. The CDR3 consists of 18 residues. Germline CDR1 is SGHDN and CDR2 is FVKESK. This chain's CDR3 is CASSQAIRGRGRAGELFF. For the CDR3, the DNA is TGTGCCAGCAGCCAAGCAATCAGGGGGAGAGGTAGAGCCGGGGAGCTGTTTTTT.

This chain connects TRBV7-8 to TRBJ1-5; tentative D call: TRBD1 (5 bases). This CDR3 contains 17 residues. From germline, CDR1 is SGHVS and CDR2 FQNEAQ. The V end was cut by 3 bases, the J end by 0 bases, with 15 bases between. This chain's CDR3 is CASSLAGGTNSNQPQHF. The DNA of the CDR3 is TGTGCCAGCAGCTTGGCGGGGGGGACGAATAGCAATCAGCCCCAGCATTTT. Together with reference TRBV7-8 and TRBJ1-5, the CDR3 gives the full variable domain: GAGVSQSPRYKVAKRGQDVALRCDPISGHVSLFWYQQALGQGPEFLTYFQNEAQLDKSGLPSDRFFAERPEGSVSTLKIQRTQQEDSAVYLCASSLAGGTNSNQPQHFGDGTRLSIL.

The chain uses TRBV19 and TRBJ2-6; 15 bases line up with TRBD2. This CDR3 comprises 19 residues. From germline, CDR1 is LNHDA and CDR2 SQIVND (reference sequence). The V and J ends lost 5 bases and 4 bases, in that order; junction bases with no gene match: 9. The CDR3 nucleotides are TGTGCCAGTAGTCCACCCGGACTAGCGGGAGGGACGGGGGCCAACGTCCTGACTTTC. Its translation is CASSPPGLAGGTGANVLTF. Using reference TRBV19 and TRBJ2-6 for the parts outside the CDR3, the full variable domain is DGGITQSPKYLFRKEGQNVTLSCEQNLNHDAMYWYRQDPGQGLRLIYYSQIVNDFQKGDIAEGYSVSREKKESFPLTVTSAQKNPTAFYLCASSPPGLAGGTGANVLTFGAGSRLTVL.

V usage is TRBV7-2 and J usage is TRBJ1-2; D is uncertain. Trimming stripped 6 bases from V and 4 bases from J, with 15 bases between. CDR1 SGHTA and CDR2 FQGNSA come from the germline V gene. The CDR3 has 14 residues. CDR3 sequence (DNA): TGTGCCAGCAGTAGAACCACCACAATCTATGGCTACACCTTC. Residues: CASSRTTTIYGYTF.

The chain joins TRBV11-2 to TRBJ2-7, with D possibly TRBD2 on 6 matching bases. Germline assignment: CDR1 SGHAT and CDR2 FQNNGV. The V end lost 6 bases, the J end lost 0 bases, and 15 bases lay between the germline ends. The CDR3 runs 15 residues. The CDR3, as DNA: TGTGCCAGCAGTCCGGGACTCCTGAGCTCCTACGAGCAGTACTTC. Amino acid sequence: CASSPGLLSSYEQYF.